This T cell receptor (beta chain) is drawn from a study of CD8 T cells in Susac syndrome. Study information: When blood was drawn, the patients with Susac syndrome were therapy-naive, on corticosteroids, or on intravenous immunoglobulin alone. Study-level findings and limits: Where Susac syndrome CD4+ T cell repertoires were concerned, no clonal expansion was evident.

Regarding this clonotype: The antigen remains unidentified.

There are 13 residues in the CDR3. V dropped 5 bases and J dropped 7 bases, with 14 bases sitting between them. Germline V lookup: CDR1 SGHTA, CDR2 FQGNSA. RNA in amounts of roughly 0.5 to 1 ug was reverse transcribed with random hexamers. Multiplex PCR with immunoSEQ amplified the TCR beta CDR3 across 54 Vbeta and 13 Jbeta. Using its own MiXCR run on the immunoSEQ multiplex PCR reads, TCRdb lists one record per CDR3 protein. Counted here are 150,000 to 200,000 distinct CDR3 sequences, around 90% occurring once; the ten biggest clones make up approximately 0.09%. This receptor was identified in a human donor with Susac syndrome. Sequencing used CD4+ T cells from PBMCs. The V and J genes are TRBV7-2 and TRBJ1-1; tentative D call: TRBD1 (6 bases). The CDR3 bases are TGTGCCAGCAGCCCGTACAGGGAGGGTGAAGCTTTCTTT. Its protein is CASSPYREGEAFF.